These 22 T cell receptor beta chains share one sample of origin, sequenced in a study of post-analysis software for immune sequencing data. General study findings and limits: Higher frequency in patients than in controls was seen for a handful of TRBV segments, with TRBV5-6, TRBV5-1 and TRBV20-1 among them.

These receptors are not linked to any known antigen. cDNA libraries of TCR beta carried unique molecular identifiers. Each CDR3 protein is one row after TCRdb ran MiXCR on the PCR reads. The sample has roughly 730,000 distinct CDR3 sequences; around 27% are singletons. The sample was blood. The receptor source for this set is a girl aged 10-17 years with multiple sclerosis.

In this sample, this clonotype turned up a few times. The rearrangement links TRBV6-5 to TRBJ1-1, with TRBD1 as a possible D gene (6 bases). Germline V CDR1 and CDR2: MNHEY, SVGAGI. Trimming shortened V by 4 bases and J by 1 base, and 19 bases separated the two germline ends. The CDR3 spans 17 residues. CDR3 sequence: CASSSGGAGVGNTEAFF. The CDR3 nucleotides are TGTGCCAGCAGTTCGGGAGGGGCAGGGGTTGGGAACACTGAAGCTTTCTTT.

CDR3: CATRGTAIQETQYF. The CDR3 coding sequence is TGTGCCACCAGAGGGACGGCGATCCAAGAGACCCAGTACTTC. The chain combines TRBV15 with TRBJ2-5; D may match TRBD1 or TRBD2 (5 bases each). From germline, CDR1 is LNHNV and CDR2 YYDKDF (reference sequence). The V end was cut by 6 bases, the J end by 1 base, with 12 bases between. CDR3 size: 14 residues.

In this sample, this clonotype turned up a few times. The gene calls are TRBV20-1 and TRBJ2-3; D not resolved. Between the trimmed V and J ends, which lost 6 bases and 2 bases, there was a span of 9 bases. The germline V gene has CDR1 DFQATT and CDR2 SNEGSKA (reference sequence). This CDR3 contains 12 residues. The CDR3: CSARSITDTQYF. DNA for the CDR3: TGCAGTGCCAGGAGCATCACAGATACGCAGTATTTT.

With respect to this clonotype: Just one base apart from a much larger clone, this may be a read error. The genes are TRBV12-3 or TRBV12-4 and TRBJ1-2; no clear D gene. Trimming took 5 bases from V and 0 from J, leaving 1 base between them. This CDR3 comprises 11 residues. The CDR3 DNA is TGTGCCAGCAGTCCTAACTATGGCTACACCTTC. Translating it yields CASSPNYGYTF.

This rearrangement joins TRBV5-6 to TRBJ1-5; D possibly corresponds to TRBD1 (6 bases). Deletions cut 0 bases from V and 9 bases from J, with 16 bases between. There are 15 residues in the CDR3. Germline V gene sequence: CDR1 SGHDT, CDR2 YYEEEE. This CDR3 is CASSLGGQREGPQHF. In DNA, the CDR3 is TGTGCCAGCAGCTTGGGGGGGCAGCGTGAAGGGCCCCAGCATTTT.

This clonotype has only one observation. This rearrangement joins TRBV18 to TRBJ1-2; D is unresolved. The ends were cut back, 0 bases at V and 1 base at J, with 9 bases in the middle. In germline, CDR1 is KGHSH, CDR2 LQKENI. The CDR3 consists of 15 residues. The CDR3 DNA reads TGTGCCAGCTCACCACCGCGCCAGCTTAACTATGGCTACACCTTC. Its protein is CASSPPRQLNYGYTF.

J is TRBJ1-2 and V is TRBV20-1; D unclear. The length of the CDR3 is 11 residues. The germline gives CDR1 DFQATT, CDR2 SNEGSKA (reference sequence). V gave up 7 bases and J gave up 2 bases, with 8 bases separating them. The CDR3 DNA reads as TGCAGTGTACTGCAGAACTATGGCTACACCTTC. Translated, it gives CSVLQNYGYTF.

The rearrangement joins TRBV20-1 to TRBJ2-1; TRBD2 aligns across 8 bases. The CDR3 spans 15 residues. The V segment lost 8 bases and the J segment 3 bases; nucleotides outside the gene matches: 12. Germline V gives CDR1 DFQATT, CDR2 SNEGSKA (reference sequence). The CDR3 reads CSTLIRAGVYNEQFF. The CDR3, as DNA: TGCAGTACCCTCATACGAGCGGGAGTCTACAATGAGCAGTTCTTC.

This clonotype was seen a handful of times. This chain connects TRBV29-1 to TRBJ2-1, with D uncertain. Germline CDR1 is SQVTM and CDR2 is ANQGSEA. Between the trimmed V and J ends, which lost 4 bases and 7 bases, there was a span of 14 bases. The CDR3 spans 13 residues. Written as DNA, the CDR3 is TGCAGCGTTGTGTTGGGCTATACAAATGAGCAGTTCTTC. Its protein is CSVVLGYTNEQFF.

This clonotype was observed a few times. The chain uses TRBV5-1 and TRBJ2-5, with 7 bases identical to TRBD2. The V gene end was trimmed by 0 bases and the J gene end by 1 base; junction bases not matched to a gene: 3. In germline, CDR1 is SGHRS, CDR2 YFSETQ. The CDR3 loop spans 15 amino acids. The CDR3 DNA reads TGCGCCAGCAGCTTGGGCGGGGGAGGCCAAGAGACCCAGTACTTC. This translates into CASSLGGGGQETQYF.

This chain uses TRBV27 with TRBJ1-1; D ambiguous. V lost 9 bases to trimming and J lost 0 bases, with 23 bases between them. CDR3 size: 17 residues. Germline-derived CDR1 and CDR2 are MNHEY and SMNVEV (reference sequence). The DNA of the CDR3 is TGTGCCAGTAGTAGACCAGGCAGTTCGAAAATGAACACTGAAGCTTTCTTT. Its protein product is CASSRPGSSKMNTEAFF.

CDR3: CASRPRLTNEKLFF. CDR3 nucleotides: TGTGCCAGCCGCCCCCGTCTCACTAATGAAAAACTGTTTTTT. This chain joins TRBV27 and TRBJ1-4; D gene uncertain. There are 14 residues in the CDR3. V was trimmed by 8 bases and J by 2 bases, leaving 12 bases between them. The germline V gene has CDR1 MNHEY and CDR2 SMNVEV (reference sequence). The variable domain in full, with the rest retrieved from reference TRBV27 and TRBJ1-4, is EAQVTQNPRYLITVTGKKLTVTCSQNMNHEYMSWYRQDPGLGLRQIYYSMNVEVTDKGDVPEGYKVSRKEKRNFPLILESPSPNQTSLYFCASRPRLTNEKLFFGSGTQLSVL.

V is TRBV5-1 and J is TRBJ2-1; the match to TRBD1 covers 9 bases. Germline CDR1 and CDR2: SGHRS and YFSETQ. CDR3 size: 18 residues. The trim removed 4 bases at V and 3 bases at J, leaving 14 bases unmatched. CDR3 residues: CASSVPGQGMIGYNEQFF. Here the CDR3 DNA reads TGCGCCAGCAGCGTACCGGGACAGGGTATGATTGGCTACAATGAGCAGTTCTTC.

This chain links TRBV15 with TRBJ2-2; no clear D gene. Germline lookup yields CDR1 LNHNV and CDR2 YYDKDF (reference sequence). Trimming removed 0 bases from V and 0 bases from J, with 14 bases in between. The CDR3 has 18 residues. The CDR3 sequence: CATSRDPRGYTNTGELFF. The CDR3 DNA reads TGTGCCACCAGCAGAGACCCACGCGGCTATACGAACACCGGGGAGCTGTTTTTT.

In this sample, this clonotype turned up a few times. The V call is TRBV5-1, the J call TRBJ2-1, with 7 bases aligning to TRBD1. The CDR3 loop spans 15 amino acids. The V segment lost 0 bases and the J segment 4 bases; nucleotides outside the gene matches: 4. From germline, CDR1 is SGHRS and CDR2 YFSETQ. In DNA form, the CDR3 reads TGCGCCAGCAGCTTGGCGGACAGGAATTACAATGAGCAGTTCTTC. It translates to CASSLADRNYNEQFF.

The J gene is TRBJ2-7, the V gene TRBV6-6; weak D call: TRBD1 (6 bases). Germline CDR1 reads MNHNY; CDR2 reads SVGAGI (reference sequence). Deletions cut 10 bases from V and 5 bases from J, with 12 bases between. The CDR3 is 11 amino acids. CDR3 residues: CATRGVHEQYF. In DNA form, the CDR3 reads TGTGCCACCAGGGGAGTCCACGAGCAGTACTTC.

This clonotype was detected only a few times. The V gene is TRBV20-1, the J gene TRBJ2-3; D unresolved. CDR1 is DFQATT, CDR2 SNEGSKA, per germline (reference sequence). Trimming took 5 bases from V and 5 from J, leaving 11 bases between them. The CDR3 contains 12 residues. The CDR3 loop reads CSAQGGVDTQYF. The CDR3 DNA reads TGCAGTGCTCAAGGTGGGGTAGATACGCAGTATTTT.

This clonotype was counted only a few times. The genes are TRBV20-1 and TRBJ2-1, with 10 bases that match TRBD2. Trimming at V came to 6 bases and at J to 6 bases, leaving 14 bases not matched to a gene. CDR1 is DFQATT and CDR2 is SNEGSKA in the germline V gene (reference sequence). The CDR3 length is 16 residues. The CDR3 region is CSAAAPLAGARNEQFF. For the CDR3, the DNA is TGCAGTGCCGCAGCCCCCCTAGCGGGGGCGCGCAATGAGCAGTTCTTC.

The genes are TRBV3-1 and TRBJ1-2, with TRBD1 matching over 7 bases. The trim removed 3 bases at V and 4 bases at J, leaving 5 bases unmatched. Germline lookup yields CDR1 LGHDT and CDR2 YNNKEL (reference sequence). CDR3 length: 14 residues. CDR3 bases: TGTGCCAGCAGCCACGAGACAGGGATCTATGGCTACACCTTC. Its protein product is CASSHETGIYGYTF.

This sequence joins TRBV5-1 and TRBJ2-4, with TRBD1 matching over 9 bases. The CDR3 length is 17 residues. V lost 3 bases, J lost 0 bases, and 7 bases stayed unmatched. In germline, CDR1 is SGHRS, CDR2 YFSETQ. Here the CDR3 reads CASSSGTGTLAKNIQYF. CDR3 in DNA: TGCGCCAGCAGCTCCGGGACAGGGACGTTAGCCAAAAACATTCAGTACTTC.

V gene TRBV6-1 combines with J gene TRBJ2-5; possible D gene TRBD2, 7 bases. From germline, CDR1 is MNHNS and CDR2 SASEGT. Trimming removed 1 base from V and 4 bases from J, with 13 bases in between. The CDR3 totals 15 residues. DNA for the CDR3: TGTGCCAGCAGTGAAGTGCAGGGAGGGGGAGAGACCCAGTACTTC. Its protein is CASSEVQGGGETQYF.

This clonotype was seen ten or more times. The chain employs TRBV24-1 and TRBJ2-7; D call uncertain. The V gene lost 0 bases and the J gene lost 5 bases, with 1 base spanning the gap. There are 11 residues in the CDR3. Germline V gene lookup returns CDR1 KGHDR and CDR2 SFDVKD. The CDR3 sequence is CATSDLDEQYF. The CDR3 DNA reads TGTGCCACCAGTGATTTGGACGAGCAGTACTTC.